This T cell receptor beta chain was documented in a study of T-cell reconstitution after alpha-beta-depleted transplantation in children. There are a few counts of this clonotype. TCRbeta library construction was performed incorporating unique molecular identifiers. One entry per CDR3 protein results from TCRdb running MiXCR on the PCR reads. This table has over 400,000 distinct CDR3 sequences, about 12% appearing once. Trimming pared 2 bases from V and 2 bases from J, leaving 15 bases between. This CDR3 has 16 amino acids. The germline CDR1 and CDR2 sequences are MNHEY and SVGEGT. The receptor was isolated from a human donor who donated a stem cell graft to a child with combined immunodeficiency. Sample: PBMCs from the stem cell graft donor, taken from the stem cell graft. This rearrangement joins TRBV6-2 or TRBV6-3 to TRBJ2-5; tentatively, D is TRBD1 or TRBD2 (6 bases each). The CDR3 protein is CASSYDGGAPQETQYF. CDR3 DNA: TGTGCCAGCAGTTACGACGGGGGCGCCCCACAAGAGACCCAGTACTTC.